The present T cell receptor beta chain was sequenced within a study of blood T cell repertoires in COVID-19. The assay was immunoSEQ multiplex PCR, and TCRdb's table has in-frame clones only and misses some. The repertoire holds about 190,000 clones, roughly 84% seen once, with approximately 10% in the top ten. Trimming shortened V by 3 bases and J by 3 bases, and 8 bases separated the two germline ends. CDR3 size: 13 residues. CDR1 and CDR2 from the germline V gene are LNHDA and SQIVND (reference sequence). This clone appeared a few times. The receptor comes from an elderly woman with active or convalescent COVID-19. Sequencing input: peripheral blood. The chain joins TRBV19 to TRBJ1-1; possibly TRBD1 for D (5 bases). The CDR3 nucleotides read TGTGCCAGTAGTATCGGGGGAGACACTGAAGCTTTCTTT. Translated: CASSIGGDTEAFF. The full variable domain, completed using reference TRBV19 and TRBJ1-1, is DGGITQSPKYLFRKEGQNVTLSCEQNLNHDAMYWYRQDPGQGLRLIYYSQIVNDFQKGDIAEGYSVSREKKESFPLTVTSAQKNPTAFYLCASSIGGDTEAFFGQGTRLTVV.